A selection of T cell receptor beta chains follows, all from one sample in a study of cytomegalovirus exposure and HLA in healthy donors. Measured with immunoSEQ multiplex PCR; TCRdb has only the in-frame clones, and not every one. The sample has 91,000 or so clones; 76% are singletons. Sequenced material: PBMCs. The origin of the receptors is a man aged 30 to 39 in good health and CMV-seropositive. Both conserved end residues are part of each CDR3. D genes are given only for firm matches. Size tells how often a clone was seen (once, few, many) or the class of an expanded clone, and some rows leave it out.

V gene: TRBV7-8
D gene: TRBD1
J gene: TRBJ1-5
clone size: once
CDR3 protein: CASSWGWTGIENQPQHF
CDR3 DNA: TGTGCCAGCAGCTGGGGCTGGACAGGAATAGAGAATCAGCCCCAGCATTTT

V gene: TRBV29-1
D gene: TRBD1
J gene: TRBJ1-1
clone size: -
CDR3 protein: CSVVGQTNTEAFF
CDR3 DNA: TGCAGCGTTGTGGGACAGACGAACACTGAAGCTTTCTTT

V gene: TRBV5-8
D gene: -
J gene: TRBJ1-5
clone size: -
CDR3 protein: CASGRPRAQHF
CDR3 DNA: TGTGCCAGCGGCCGTCCCAGGGCCCAGCATTTT

V gene: TRBV28
D gene: -
J gene: TRBJ2-5
clone size: -
CDR3 protein: CASIHGVTETQYF
CDR3 DNA: TGTGCCAGCATCCACGGGGTAACAGAGACCCAGTACTTC

V gene: TRBV29-1
D gene: -
J gene: TRBJ2-3
clone size: -
CDR3 protein: CSVAPGSTDTQYF
CDR3 DNA: TGCAGCGTTGCCCCGGGTAGCACAGATACGCAGTATTTT

V gene: TRBV4-2
D gene: TRBD2
J gene: TRBJ2-7
clone size: -
CDR3 protein: CASSQDMELAGDEQYF
CDR3 DNA: TGTGCCAGCAGCCAAGATATGGAACTAGCGGGCGACGAGCAGTACTTC

V gene: TRBV10-1
D gene: -
J gene: TRBJ2-1
clone size: -
CDR3 protein: CASSEWYRPHRGNEQFF
CDR3 DNA: TGCGCCAGCAGTGAGTGGTATAGGCCGCATAGGGGGAATGAGCAGTTCTTC

V gene: TRBV9
D gene: -
J gene: TRBJ2-7
clone size: -
CDR3 protein: CASSVGGRSYEQYF
CDR3 DNA: TGTGCCAGCAGCGTAGGTGGCAGGTCCTACGAGCAGTACTTC

V gene: TRBV18
D gene: TRBD2
J gene: TRBJ2-3
clone size: once
CDR3 protein: CASSRALTRLASDTQYF
CDR3 DNA: TGTGCCAGCTCACGGGCTTTGACCCGACTAGCGTCAGATACGCAGTATTTT

V gene: TRBV9
D gene: -
J gene: TRBJ1-1
clone size: -
CDR3 protein: CASSVGGTGQRNTEAFF
CDR3 DNA: TGTGCCAGCAGCGTAGGGGGAACGGGACAACGGAACACTGAAGCTTTCTTT

V gene: TRBV29-1
D gene: -
J gene: TRBJ1-2
clone size: -
CDR3 protein: CSVEGQEGGYTF
CDR3 DNA: TGCAGCGTTGAAGGTCAGGAAGGTGGCTACACCTTC

V gene: TRBV6-1
D gene: TRBD1
J gene: TRBJ1-2
clone size: -
CDR3 protein: CASSELGQVLSVYGYTF
CDR3 DNA: TGTGCCAGCAGTGAATTGGGACAGGTCCTATCAGTCTATGGCTACACCTTC

V gene: TRBV11-3
D gene: -
J gene: TRBJ2-2
clone size: few
CDR3 protein: CASSPRTGELFF
CDR3 DNA: TGTGCCAGCAGCCCTCGCACCGGGGAGCTGTTTTTT

V gene: TRBV15
D gene: -
J gene: TRBJ1-2
clone size: -
CDR3 protein: CATSRSTSGYGYTF
CDR3 DNA: TGTGCCACCAGCAGATCTACCTCTGGCTATGGCTACACCTTC

V gene: TRBV18
D gene: -
J gene: TRBJ2-5
clone size: few
CDR3 protein: CASSPTRETQYF
CDR3 DNA: TGTGCCAGCTCACCGACTAGAGAGACCCAGTACTTC

V gene: TRBV6-5
D gene: -
J gene: TRBJ2-7
clone size: -
CDR3 protein: CASSYGTTEEQYF
CDR3 DNA: TGTGCCAGCAGTTATGGTACTACCGAGGAGCAGTACTTC

V gene: TRBV11-2
D gene: TRBD2
J gene: TRBJ2-1
clone size: -
CDR3 protein: CASRRGTSEFF
CDR3 DNA: TGTGCCAGCAGACGCGGGACTAGCGAGTTCTTC

V gene: TRBV2
D gene: TRBD1
J gene: TRBJ1-2
clone size: -
CDR3 protein: CASSERGTGAGGYTF
CDR3 DNA: TGTGCCAGCAGTGAAAGGGGGACAGGGGCCGGTGGCTACACCTTC

V gene: TRBV10-2
D gene: -
J gene: TRBJ1-5
clone size: -
CDR3 protein: CASSEPTVSNQPQHF
CDR3 DNA: TGCGCCAGCAGTGAGCCGACAGTAAGCAATCAGCCCCAGCATTTT

V gene: TRBV10-3
D gene: TRBD1
J gene: TRBJ1-2
clone size: -
CDR3 protein: CATWDRGLYGYTF
CDR3 DNA: TGTGCCACCTGGGACAGGGGGCTTTATGGCTACACCTTC

V gene: TRBV19
D gene: TRBD2
J gene: TRBJ2-1
clone size: once
CDR3 protein: CASSVGLAGGNEQFF
CDR3 DNA: TGTGCCAGTAGTGTGGGACTAGCGGGAGGCAATGAGCAGTTCTTC

V gene: TRBV5-5
D gene: TRBD2
J gene: TRBJ2-7
clone size: -
CDR3 protein: CASSLGRTSNEQYF
CDR3 DNA: TGTGCCAGCAGCTTGGGACGGACTAGCAACGAGCAGTACTTC

V gene: TRBV6-5
D gene: -
J gene: TRBJ2-5
clone size: -
CDR3 protein: CASSYLGEETQYF
CDR3 DNA: TGTGCCAGCAGTTATCTCGGGGAAGAGACCCAGTACTTC

V gene: TRBV7-9
D gene: TRBD2
J gene: TRBJ2-1
clone size: -
CDR3 protein: CASSFAGGPSNEQFF
CDR3 DNA: TGTGCCAGCAGCTTTGCGGGAGGGCCATCCAATGAGCAGTTCTTC

V gene: TRBV2
D gene: -
J gene: TRBJ2-3
clone size: -
CDR3 protein: CASLYLHRAADTQYF
CDR3 DNA: TGTGCCAGTCTTTACCTCCACAGGGCGGCAGATACGCAGTATTTT

V gene: TRBV30
D gene: TRBD2
J gene: TRBJ2-7
clone size: -
CDR3 protein: CAWSVQTSEAYEQYF
CDR3 DNA: TGTGCCTGGAGTGTACAGACTAGCGAGGCCTACGAGCAGTACTTC

V gene: TRBV2
D gene: -
J gene: TRBJ1-5
clone size: -
CDR3 protein: CASSERLSGQPQHF
CDR3 DNA: TGTGCCAGCAGTGAACGGCTCTCGGGGCAGCCCCAGCATTTT

V gene: TRBV6-5
D gene: -
J gene: TRBJ1-2
clone size: -
CDR3 protein: CASSYGGSANYGYTF
CDR3 DNA: TGTGCCAGCAGTTACGGGGGCAGCGCTAACTATGGCTACACCTTC

V gene: TRBV28
D gene: TRBD1
J gene: TRBJ2-5
clone size: -
CDR3 protein: CASSLFRGPGETQYF
CDR3 DNA: TGTGCCAGCAGTCTTTTCAGGGGGCCAGGGGAGACCCAGTACTTC

V gene: TRBV27
D gene: -
J gene: TRBJ2-7
clone size: -
CDR3 protein: CASSLTAVHYEQYF
CDR3 DNA: TGTGCCAGCAGTTTAACAGCGGTTCACTACGAGCAGTACTTC

V gene: TRBV4-1
D gene: -
J gene: TRBJ1-3
clone size: -
CDR3 protein: CASSPVRGSGNTIYF
CDR3 DNA: TGCGCCAGCAGCCCGGTTAGGGGCTCTGGAAACACCATATATTTT

V gene: TRBV4-2
D gene: -
J gene: TRBJ2-5
clone size: -
CDR3 protein: CASSLEGAGRETQYF
CDR3 DNA: TGTGCCAGCAGCCTAGAGGGTGCAGGGCGCGAGACCCAGTACTTC

V gene: TRBV5-6
D gene: -
J gene: TRBJ1-5
clone size: -
CDR3 protein: CASRLAGGRQPQHF
CDR3 DNA: TGTGCCAGCAGACTGGCGGGGGGGCGTCAGCCCCAGCATTTT

V gene: TRBV7-3
D gene: -
J gene: TRBJ1-1
clone size: -
CDR3 protein: CASSLVSSGQNTEAFF
CDR3 DNA: TGTGCCAGCAGCTTAGTCTCTTCGGGACAGAACACTGAAGCTTTCTTT

V gene: TRBV27
D gene: TRBD1
J gene: TRBJ1-2
clone size: -
CDR3 protein: CASSYRQGTGYTF
CDR3 DNA: TGTGCCAGCAGTTATCGACAGGGTACGGGCTACACCTTC

V gene: TRBV6-5
D gene: TRBD2
J gene: TRBJ2-2
clone size: -
CDR3 protein: CASSYSTSGSTGELFF
CDR3 DNA: TGTGCCAGCAGTTACTCGACTAGCGGGAGCACCGGGGAGCTGTTTTTT